The entry that follows covers one TCR beta chain sequence. It has no known antigen specificity. No much larger clone is present one base from it, and per-base qualities are unavailable. Genomic DNA was isolated using the Qiagen DNeasy kit from unsorted PBMCs as well as from negatively selected CD4+ and CD8+ fractions. Using primers that anneal to V and J segments, immunoSEQ multiplex PCR amplified the TCR beta CDR3 regions. A synthetic immune receptor repertoire was used to minimize amplification bias, and remaining bias was computationally removed after sequencing. From the authors' description of their analysis: Repertoire diversity was quantified as the Shannon entropy index using custom Python scripts. The unsorted, CD4+ and CD8+ repertoires were each analyzed separately, with the exception of combined analyses, where CD4+ and CD8+ sequences were merged in silico. Clonal expansion was defined as a frequency increase of at least 2-fold after treatment compared with C1D1, and clones undetected at baseline were assigned a pseudocount of 0.5. Clones with 0 or 1 copy at C1D1 were defined as singleton clones, while clones with 2 or more copies were defined as non-singleton clones. Clones expanded in unsorted samples were labelled as CD4+, CD8+ or unknown by matching protein sequences in sorted samples from the same patient. Diversity changes from C1D1 to C4D1 were tested in paired samples using Wilcoxon tests. TCRdb stores this immuneACCESS table with in-frame sequences only. Part of the clones is absent; in the studies checked, under half of the shortfall reflects unresolved V genes, and no reason is known for the rest. V, J and clone size were drawn from that table, and D and trimming were deduced from the DNA. The sample table records tens of thousands of clones; 90% to 95% of these occur just once. 0.25% to 0.35% of the sample lies in the top ten.

V gives up 4 bases and J gives up 8 bases, and the segment between their germline ends measures 11 bases. Counted from cysteine to phenylalanine, this CDR3 has 11 amino acids. The kept DNA is CDR3 alone, 33 bases in frame from the first base. For CDR1 and CDR2, the germline V gene lists SQVTM and ANQGSEA. These data come from a study of PD-1 blockade in classical Hodgkin lymphoma (dated by TCRdb to the early 2020s). Looking at the study overall: Nivolumab dosing was 3 mg/kg intravenously every 2 weeks, continuing until either disease progression or unacceptable toxicity. The study used CyTOF and TCR beta sequencing to define a peripheral blood immune signature of response to PD-1 blockade in classical Hodgkin lymphoma. Study-wide conclusions, independent of this receptor: The study was restricted to a single clinical trial cohort, and the causes of repertoire differences, possibly disease activity or prior therapy, were left undefined. CD4+ but not CD8+ TCR diversity rose significantly by C4D1 (p=0.0027 vs p=0.16), most apparent in complete responders (p=0.02). Trial patients with a complete response had baseline diversity similar to that of newly diagnosed patients, while partial responders and progressors had significantly lower diversity. Newly diagnosed patients were reported to have lower baseline TCR diversity than healthy donors, and relapsed/refractory patients were reported to have lower baseline TCR diversity still. Patients starting nivolumab less than 1 year after ASCT had lower diversity and were excluded from later analyses to avoid confounding by immune reconstitution.

In light of the paper, this sample's time point label describes: cycle 4 day 1 (C4D1), after less than 7 weeks of nivolumab. Relapse after autologous stem cell transplantation had occurred in all trial patients, and cohorts A, B and C were distinguished by prior brentuximab vedotin exposure. CD4+ T cells were purified from thawed PBMCs by magnetic negative selection with a Miltenyi CD4+ T cell isolation kit. The trial cohort was composed of 55 to 65 patients with relapsed/refractory classical Hodgkin lymphoma, for whom complete response, partial response or progressive disease was recorded as best overall response. Single-agent nivolumab was administered to trial patients in the multi-cohort phase II CheckMate 205 trial. An independent review committee assessed best overall response by applying the 2007 International Working Group response criteria. Trial PBMCs were collected just before the start of nivolumab (C1D1) and during therapy at cycle 2 day 1 and cycle 4 day 1. Peripheral blood was collected in 8 mL Vacutainer Cell Preparation Tubes, from which PBMCs were isolated by centrifugation and then cryopreserved. Purified CD4+ and CD8+ fractions were generated only in cases for which an additional PBMC sample was available. Magnetically labelled cells were depleted on LS columns in a quadroMACS separator, and the flow-through was collected as the purified fraction.

Rearrangement joined TRBV29-1 to TRBJ1-2, with an unclear D gene assignment. This material consisted of CD4+ T cells from blood, taken before the fourth cycle of nivolumab. The clonotype comes from a human donor with classical Hodgkin lymphoma. The base sequence is TGCAGCGTTGGATCTCGTGGGGGCTACACCTTC. It translates as CSVGSRGGYTF.